Below, 17 T cell receptor beta chains from the same sample are listed, as sequenced in a study of blood T cells in healthy people across ages. Alongside a J-beta primer mix, a sample-barcoded 5' primer served in a second PCR lasting about 7 to 12 cycles. TCRdb redid the calling of the 5' RACE reads with MiXCR, one entry per CDR3 protein. The sample has 800,000 or so distinct CDR3 sequences; roughly 25% are singletons. The sample was also reused in another study, on T cells of mothers and their children.

Input material: blood. These receptors were taken from a boy aged 5 to 17 in good health.

The table lists this clonotype with a few counts. The chain is built from TRBV7-2 and TRBJ1-2, with D perhaps TRBD1 (5 bases). CDR1 is SGHTA and CDR2 is FQGNSA in the germline V gene. Trimming took 11 bases from V and 8 from J, leaving 12 bases between them. This CDR3 has 10 residues. CDR3 loop: CAAGTGGYTF. CDR3 bases: TGTGCCGCCGGGACGGGCGGCTACACCTTC.

This rearrangement joins TRBV27 to TRBJ2-7; no firm D call. Between the trimmed V and J ends, which lost 0 bases and 2 bases, there was a span of 11 bases. The CDR3 runs to 15 residues. The V gene's germline CDR1 is MNHEY and CDR2 SMNVEV (reference sequence). CDR3 in DNA: TGTGCCAGCAGTTTATCTGTAGGGTTACCCTACGAGCAGTACTTC. This gives the protein CASSLSVGLPYEQYF.

This clonotype appeared once. This chain connects TRBV6-2 or TRBV6-3 to TRBJ2-1; tentatively, D is TRBD1 (5 bases). Trimming cost V 8 bases and J 3 bases, with 11 bases left between them. Germline V gene sequence: CDR1 MNHEY, CDR2 SVGEGT. CDR3 length: 13 residues. The CDR3 loop is CASAKGLYNEQFF. In nucleotides, the CDR3 is TGTGCCAGCGCCAAGGGGCTCTACAATGAGCAGTTCTTC.

This clonotype was counted a few times. The chain employs TRBV29-1 and TRBJ2-4; no clear D gene. There are 14 residues in the CDR3. Germline V gene lookup returns CDR1 SQVTM and CDR2 ANQGSEA. The ends were cut back, 6 bases at V and 0 bases at J, with 12 bases in the middle. CDR3 amino acids: CSVTAGLAKNIQYF. In DNA, the CDR3 is TGCAGCGTAACCGCCGGGCTAGCCAAAAACATTCAGTACTTC.

The J gene is TRBJ2-4, the V gene TRBV28; 10 nucleotides line up with TRBD2. There are 16 residues in the CDR3. Germline V gene sequence: CDR1 MDHEN, CDR2 SYDVKM. The ends lost 4 bases at V and 3 bases at J; junction bases unmatched: 6. As DNA, the CDR3 is TGTGCCAGCAGTTCTCATAGCGGGGGGAGCAAAAACATTCAGTACTTC. Its protein product is CASSSHSGGSKNIQYF.

This clonotype was observed a handful of times. The chain carries TRBV24-1 and TRBJ2-1; 9 bases agree with TRBD1. With the DNA end fitting TRBJ2-5 better, the J assignment may be wrong. The CDR3 is made up of 13 amino acids. Germline V gene data show CDR1 as KGHDR and CDR2 as SFDVKD. The CDR3, as DNA: TGTGCCACTCGGGGGACAGGGATAGAGACCCAGTACTTC. Its protein is CATRGTGIETQYF.

V gene TRBV7-6 combines with J gene TRBJ1-4; TRBD1 aligns across 7 bases. The ends lost 3 bases at V and 0 bases at J; junction bases unmatched: 1. CDR1 is SGHVS and CDR2 is FNYEAQ in the germline V gene. The CDR3 runs to 15 residues. The CDR3 sequence: CASSFDRATNEKLFF. Written as DNA, the CDR3 is TGTGCCAGCAGCTTTGACAGGGCAACTAATGAAAAACTGTTTTTT.

J is TRBJ2-5 and V is TRBV5-1; no definite D call. Trimming took 0 bases from V and 5 from J, leaving 11 bases between them. The CDR3 has 14 residues. Germline CDR1 SGHRS, CDR2 YFSETQ. The CDR3 region has the DNA TGCGCCAGCAGCTTGGACCCTATGAGGGAGACCCAGTACTTC. Translating it yields CASSLDPMRETQYF.

This clonotype was seen at least ten times. The chain joins TRBV11-2 to TRBJ1-3; D unclear. CDR1 and CDR2 (germline): SGHAT, FQNNGV. The length of the CDR3 is 14 residues. Trimming removed 5 bases from V and 0 bases from J, with 8 bases in between. The CDR3 loop is CASSLHSSGNTIYF. The DNA of the CDR3 is TGTGCCAGCAGCCTCCATAGCTCTGGAAACACCATATATTTT.

V is TRBV29-1 and J is TRBJ2-1, with D perhaps matching TRBD1 (5 bases). Germline V gene sequence: CDR1 SQVTM, CDR2 ANQGSEA. CDR3 length equals 15 residues. V was trimmed by 2 bases and J by 5 bases, leaving 16 bases between them. CDR3 sequence: CSVERSRQGNNEQFF. CDR3 nucleotides: TGCAGCGTTGAAAGATCACGCCAGGGCAACAATGAGCAGTTCTTC.

This clonotype was seen a few times. The rearrangement uses TRBV6-5 and TRBJ1-5; TRBD1 is a possible D gene (6 bases). Germline-derived CDR1 and CDR2 are MNHEY and SVGAGI. The CDR3 runs to 15 residues. V was trimmed by 0 bases and J by 3 bases, leaving 9 bases between them. The CDR3 region has the DNA TGTGCCAGCAGTTACTCAGGGGGGACCAATCAGCCCCAGCATTTT. Protein: CASSYSGGTNQPQHF.

This clonotype was seen a handful of times. The chain carries TRBV6-1 and TRBJ2-1, with 8 bases matching TRBD2. The germline V gene encodes CDR1 MNHNS and CDR2 SASEGT. V lost 2 bases and J lost 3; bases outside the gene matches: 0. The CDR3 has 14 residues. CDR3 sequence: CASSESGGYNEQFF. In DNA, the CDR3 is TGTGCCAGCAGTGAAAGCGGGGGCTACAATGAGCAGTTCTTC.

The J gene is TRBJ1-2, the V gene TRBV7-2; weak D call: TRBD1 (5 bases). This CDR3 region has 15 residues. V was clipped by 4 bases and J by 7 bases, with 19 bases between them. Germline V CDR1 and CDR2: SGHTA, FQGNSA. The CDR3, as DNA: TGTGCCAGCAGCTCGTTCGGCCGGGGTAGGGGTGGCTACACCTTC. Its translation is CASSSFGRGRGGYTF.

The gene calls are TRBV20-1 and TRBJ2-5; TRBD1 aligns across 10 bases. The tail of the sequence fits TRBJ2-1 better, so the J call may be wrong. Germline CDR1 and CDR2: DFQATT and SNEGSKA (reference sequence). This CDR3 has 14 residues. CDR3 residues: CSARGQGSGYEQFF. The CDR3 DNA reads as TGCAGTGCTAGGGGACAGGGGTCGGGCTATGAGCAGTTCTTC.

V usage is TRBV12-3 or TRBV12-4 and J usage is TRBJ2-4; TRBD2 agrees at 11 bases. This CDR3 is built from 14 residues. The V and J ends lost 6 bases and 7 bases, in that order; junction bases with no gene match: 5. This CDR3 reads CASRLAGARNIQYF. The CDR3 nucleotides read TGTGCCAGCAGACTAGCGGGGGCGAGGAACATTCAGTACTTC.

This clonotype was observed a few times. In DNA form, the CDR3 reads TGTGCCAGCAGTTTATCCGGACGCCACGAGCAGTACTTC. Translating gives CASSLSGRHEQYF. The rearrangement uses TRBV27 and TRBJ2-7; D remains ambiguous. The V end was cut by 0 bases, the J end by 5 bases, with 8 bases between. This CDR3 comprises 13 residues. Germline CDR1 and CDR2: MNHEY and SMNVEV (reference sequence).

The V gene is TRBV30, the J gene TRBJ1-5; D not resolved. With 4 bases removed from V and 1 base from J, the gap between germline ends came to 14 bases. The CDR3 extends over 15 amino acids. Germline-derived CDR1 and CDR2 are GTSNPN and SVGIG (reference sequence). This CDR3 reads CAWTVTVGSNQPQHF. DNA of the CDR3: TGTGCCTGGACCGTGACTGTGGGAAGCAATCAGCCCCAGCATTTT.